This T cell receptor beta chain appears in the sequencing data of a study of blood T cells in healthy people across ages. Points from the study as a whole: When set beside aged donors, long-lived donors presented more naive CD4+ cells and higher diversity.

Trimming took 8 bases from V and 5 from J, leaving 13 bases between them. This CDR3 comprises 13 residues. CDR1 is MGHRA and CDR2 is YSYEKL in the germline V gene. A second PCR of 7 to 11 cycles used a sample-barcoded 5' primer and a J-beta primer mix. TCRdb re-analysed the 5' RACE reads in MiXCR, keeping a single row per CDR3 protein. The sample has 980,000 or so distinct CDR3 sequences; around 48% are singletons. With each sample, at least 5 micrograms of total RNA were extracted. Only a few counts were recorded for this clonotype. The antigen remains undetermined. This TCR came from a man younger than 45 in good health. This chain connects TRBV4-1 to TRBJ2-1, with a possible D match to TRBD2 (5 bases). Sequencing was done on a sample of blood. The CDR3: CASRSTGNNEQFF. Written as DNA, the CDR3 is TGCGCCAGCCGCTCGACCGGGAACAATGAGCAGTTCTTC.